This T cell receptor (beta chain) was documented in a study of blood T cell repertoires in COVID-19. Trimming removed 7 bases from V and 6 bases from J, with 9 bases in between. The CDR3 consists of 12 residues. The V gene's germline CDR1 is SGHVS and CDR2 FNYEAQ. Data came from immunoSEQ multiplex PCR; TCRdb stores just in-frame clones and leaves some out. Seen here are some 200,000 clones, about 85% observed once, and the top ten hold roughly 2.7%. The sample taken for sequencing was PBMCs or T cells enriched from blood (not recorded which). The sequence was collected from a woman in her 30s who had recovered from COVID-19. The J gene is TRBJ2-2, the V gene TRBV7-6, with TRBD2 as a possible D gene (6 bases). The CDR3 here is CASTWGAGELFF. In DNA form, the CDR3 reads TGTGCCAGCACCTGGGGGGCCGGGGAGCTGTTTTTT.